Shown below are 18 T cell receptor beta chains from a single sample sequenced in a study of CD8 T cells in Susac syndrome. Reverse transcription of roughly 0.45 to 1 ug RNA was carried out with random hexamers. TCRdb independently ran MiXCR on the immunoSEQ multiplex PCR reads; one entry per CDR3 protein. The sample lists over 150,000 distinct CDR3 sequences, just under 95% occurring once. Sequenced: CD4+ T cells from PBMCs. The origin of the receptors is a human donor with Susac syndrome.

The gene calls are TRBV15 and TRBJ2-1; perhaps TRBD1 as D (7 bases). Germline V gene data show CDR1 as LNHNV and CDR2 as YYDKDF (reference sequence). The CDR3 is 16 residues long. V lost 0 bases and J 5 bases, leaving 14 bases between the germline ends. CDR3 in amino acids: CATSRDRGALDNEQFF. The CDR3 DNA reads TGTGCCACCAGCAGAGACAGGGGGGCGCTCGACAATGAGCAGTTCTTC.

The chain couples TRBV29-1 to TRBJ1-1; 7 positions match TRBD1. The germline CDR1 and CDR2 sequences are SQVTM and ANQGSEA. V shed 1 base and J 4 bases; nucleotides not matched to a gene: 3. This CDR3 is 13 amino acids long. The DNA for the CDR3 is TGCAGCGTTGAAGTACAGGGGATCACTGAAGCTTTCTTT. It codes for CSVEVQGITEAFF. Looking up the rest from reference TRBV29-1 and TRBJ1-1 gives the full variable domain: SAVISQKPSRDICQRGTSLTIQCQVDSQVTMMFWYRQQPGQSLTLIATANQGSEATYESGFVIDKFPISRPNLTFSTLTVSNMSPEDSSIYLCSVEVQGITEAFFGQGTRLTVV.

This clonotype showed up just once. J is TRBJ2-7 and V is TRBV20-1, with D possibly TRBD2 on 5 matching bases. The V and J ends lost 0 bases and 6 bases respectively, with 15 bases between them. Germline CDR1 is DFQATT and CDR2 is SNEGSKA (reference sequence). This CDR3 comprises 14 residues. The CDR3 nucleotides read TGCAGTGCTAGAGAAAAGGGTAGCGCTAGCGAGCAGTACTTC. Protein product: CSAREKGSASEQYF.

This clonotype was recorded once. The chain carries TRBV5-1 and TRBJ2-3; 11 bases are shared with TRBD2. V lost 0 bases, J lost 4 bases, and 4 bases stayed unmatched. The CDR3 runs to 16 residues. CDR1 SGHRS and CDR2 YFSETQ come from the germline V gene. This chain's CDR3 is CASSLAGTSGSDTQYF. CDR3 coding DNA: TGCGCCAGCAGCTTGGCCGGGACTAGCGGTTCAGATACGCAGTATTTT.

Turning to this clonotype: At one boundary the junction diverges from the germline segment, which might be a read error. The chain links TRBV15 to TRBJ1-3; D gene uncertain. The length of the CDR3 is 13 residues. Per the germline V gene, CDR1 is LNHNV and CDR2 is YYDKDF (reference sequence). The CDR3 DNA reads TGTGCCACCAGCCGAGAACGAAGAAACACCATATATTTT. Its translation is CATSRERRNTIYF.

This rearrangement joins TRBV19 to TRBJ2-2; TRBD1 might be the D (6 bases). This CDR3 contains 15 residues. V was trimmed by 3 bases and J by 5 bases, leaving 13 bases between them. Germline V gene data show CDR1 as LNHDA and CDR2 as SQIVND (reference sequence). DNA for the CDR3: TGTGCCAGTAGTATCCCGGGACACCCAACCGGGGAGCTGTTTTTT. Protein: CASSIPGHPTGELFF.

CDR3 region: CASSSQGTKNIQYF. DNA of the CDR3: TGCGCCAGCAGCTCCCAGGGGACCAAAAACATTCAGTACTTC. The chain has TRBV5-1 and TRBJ2-4; D is possibly TRBD1 (6 bases). CDR1 and CDR2 (germline): SGHRS, YFSETQ. The CDR3 is 14 amino acids. The ends were cut back, 3 bases at V and 2 bases at J, with 9 bases in the middle.

This clonotype was seen a single time. The V gene is TRBV15, the J gene TRBJ1-2; 8 bases match TRBD1. V gave up 1 base and J gave up 5 bases; unmatched junction bases: 0. The CDR3 runs to 13 residues. Per the germline V gene, CDR1 is LNHNV and CDR2 is YYDKDF (reference sequence). The CDR3 protein is CATSRGQGYGYTF. The CDR3 nucleotides read TGTGCCACCAGCAGAGGACAGGGGTATGGCTACACCTTC.

This chain uses TRBV5-1 with TRBJ2-5, with 8 bases matching TRBD1. Losses at the gene ends were 4 bases for V and 5 bases for J; bases not matched to a gene: 10. CDR1 is SGHRS and CDR2 is YFSETQ in the germline V gene. The CDR3 totals 15 residues. The CDR3 sequence is CASSPYRTGRETQYF. In DNA, the CDR3 is TGCGCCAGCAGCCCATATCGGACAGGGCGGGAGACCCAGTACTTC. Looking up the rest from reference TRBV5-1 and TRBJ2-5 gives the full variable domain: KAGVTQTPRYLIKTRGQQVTLSCSPISGHRSVSWYQQTPGQGLQFLFEYFSETQRNKGNFPGRFSGRQFSNSRSEMNVSTLELGDSALYLCASSPYRTGRETQYFGPGTRLLVL.

This clonotype has only one observation. The V gene is TRBV18, the J gene TRBJ2-4, with D unresolved. The CDR3 consists of 13 residues. Trimming stripped 2 bases from V and 9 bases from J, with 11 bases between. Per germline, CDR1 KGHSH and CDR2 LQKENI. Here the CDR3 DNA reads TGTGCCAGCTCACCAGCCCAGCTAGGCATTCAGTACTTC. As protein: CASSPAQLGIQYF.

The chain employs TRBV12-5 and TRBJ1-3; 8 bases are a match to TRBD1. The CDR3 spans 14 residues. CDR1 LGHNT and CDR2 FRNRAP come from the germline V gene. V gave up 5 bases and J gave up 3 bases; unmatched junction bases: 3. CDR3 nucleotides: TGTGCTAGTGGTACAGGGGGTAGTGGAAACACCATATATTTT. It encodes CASGTGGSGNTIYF.

This clonotype was detected once. The rearrangement uses TRBV7-6 and TRBJ1-4; D gene uncertain. This CDR3 region has 15 residues. Trimming shortened V by 5 bases and J by 2 bases, and 12 bases separated the two germline ends. Per the germline V gene, CDR1 is SGHVS and CDR2 is FNYEAQ. CDR3 bases: TGTGCCAGCAGCCCAGGATGGAAGACTAATGAAAAACTGTTTTTT. Protein: CASSPGWKTNEKLFF.

The CDR3 reads CASSKGTVFNYGYTF. CDR3 bases: TGTGCCAGCAGCAAAGGGACAGTCTTTAACTATGGCTACACCTTC. The chain uses TRBV21-1 and TRBJ1-2; the table calls TRBD1, which could not be checked here. TRBV21-1 is annotated as a pseudogene. The CDR3 has 15 residues.

This chain links TRBV4-1 with TRBJ2-3, with TRBD2 identical over 10 bases. The CDR3 consists of 18 residues. The V gene end was trimmed by 0 bases and the J gene end by 2 bases; junction bases not matched to a gene: 8. From germline, CDR1 is MGHRA and CDR2 YSYEKL. The CDR3 reads CASSQDRGAGGLTDTQYF. DNA of the CDR3: TGCGCCAGCAGCCAAGATCGTGGAGCGGGGGGGCTCACAGATACGCAGTATTTT.

This chain connects TRBV4-1 to TRBJ2-2; TRBD1 is a possible D gene (7 bases). CDR1 and CDR2 from the germline V gene are MGHRA and YSYEKL. V dropped 1 base and J dropped 7 bases, with 16 bases sitting between them. The CDR3 has 16 amino acids. The CDR3, as DNA: TGCGCCAGCAGCCAAGGGGGGGACAGAGGGGACGGGGAGCTGTTTTTT. Protein sequence: CASSQGGDRGDGELFF.

The V call is TRBV12-3 or TRBV12-4, the J call TRBJ2-5; 7 bases are shared with TRBD2. V was pared by 6 bases and J by 8 bases, with 15 bases of the junction left unmatched. The length of the CDR3 is 15 residues. The CDR3, as DNA: TGTGCCAGCAGCTCCCGGATAACTAGCGTCGTAACCCAGTACTTC. Amino acid sequence: CASSSRITSVVTQYF.

V is TRBV7-2 and J is TRBJ1-1; 11 nucleotides agree with TRBD1. This CDR3 region has 13 residues. V dropped 4 bases and J dropped 11; count of bases not matched to a gene: 6. Per the germline V gene, CDR1 is SGHTA and CDR2 is FQGNSA. The DNA of the CDR3 is TGTGCCAGCAGCTCGCGGGACAGGGGGTTTGCTTTCTTT. It is translated as CASSSRDRGFAFF.

The V gene is TRBV20-1, the J gene TRBJ2-5; D uncertain. The germline CDR1 and CDR2 sequences are DFQATT and SNEGSKA (reference sequence). Trimming removed 2 bases from V and 5 bases from J, with 12 bases in between. The CDR3 has 13 residues. The CDR3 DNA reads TGCAGTGCTAGATTAGGCGGCTACGAGACCCAGTACTTC. Amino acids: CSARLGGYETQYF.